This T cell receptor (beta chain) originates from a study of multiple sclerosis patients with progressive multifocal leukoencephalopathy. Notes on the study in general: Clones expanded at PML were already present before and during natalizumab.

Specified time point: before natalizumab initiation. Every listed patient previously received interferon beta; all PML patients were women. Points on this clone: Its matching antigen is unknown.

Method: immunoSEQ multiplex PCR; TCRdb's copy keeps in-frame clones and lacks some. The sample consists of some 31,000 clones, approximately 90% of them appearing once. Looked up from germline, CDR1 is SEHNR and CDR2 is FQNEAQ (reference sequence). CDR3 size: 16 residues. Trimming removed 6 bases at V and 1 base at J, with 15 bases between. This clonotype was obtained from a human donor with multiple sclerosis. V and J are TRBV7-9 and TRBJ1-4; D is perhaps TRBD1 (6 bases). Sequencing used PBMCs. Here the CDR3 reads CASSTGHLGTNEKLFF. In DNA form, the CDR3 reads TGTGCCAGCAGTACGGGACACCTGGGAACTAATGAAAAACTGTTTTTT. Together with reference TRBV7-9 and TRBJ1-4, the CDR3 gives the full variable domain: DTGVSQNPRHKITKRGQNVTFRCDPISEHNRLYWYRQTLGQGPEFLTYFQNEAQLEKSRLLSDRFSAERPKGSFSTLEIQRTEQGDSAMYLCASSTGHLGTNEKLFFGSGTQLSVL.